A selection of T cell receptor beta chains follows, all from one sample in a study of Ad26.COV2.S vaccination and SARS-CoV-2 variants. Using immunoSEQ multiplex PCR, the repertoire was profiled, and TCRdb retains in-frame clones only, with some absent. Counted here are around 300,000 clones, 80% to 90% occurring once; the ten biggest clones make up just under 5%. Sequenced material: peripheral blood, taken in a trial of Ad26.COV2.S vaccine versus placebo. The origin of the receptors is a person aged 18-65 years who received the Ad26.COV2.S COVID-19 vaccine or a placebo. The conserved cysteine and the conserved F or W are not part of the CDR3 here.

J | V | CDR3
TRBJ2-7 | TRBV19 | ASRSRDRVSYEQY
TRBJ2-7 | TRBV29-1 | SVAPAGGVAYEQY
TRBJ2-7 | TRBV3-1/TRBV3-2 | ASSQDQGTSYEQY
TRBJ1-4 | TRBV7-8 | ASSAGQGMKLF
TRBJ1-1 | TRBV18 | ASSPGQGLWNTEAF
TRBJ1-2 | TRBV27 | ATGTVFNYGYT
TRBJ2-1 | TRBV27 | ASTPGLAGVREQF
TRBJ2-7 | TRBV29-1 | SVVTSESYEQY
TRBJ1-6 | TRBV10-3 | AATGTFNSPLH
TRBJ2-3 | TRBV3-1/TRBV3-2 | ASSLGTFIDTDTQY
TRBJ2-7 | TRBV3-1/TRBV3-2 | ASSQDGEDEQY
TRBJ1-6 | TRBV18 | ASSPGKGSANSPLH
TRBJ2-1 | TRBV19 | ASSIWGQGGEQF
TRBJ2-1 | TRBV7-3 | ASSLEWAVSYNEQF
TRBJ1-2 | TRBV5-5 | ASSPGQFSSKANYGYT
TRBJ2-3 | TRBV5-1 | ASRITGGADTQY
TRBJ1-2 | TRBV3-1/TRBV3-2 | ASIGGGLNVGYT
TRBJ2-7 | TRBV6-6 | ASSVGQSYEQY
TRBJ2-7 | TRBV7-9 | ASSSGTGVAYEQY
TRBJ2-7 | TRBV21-1 | ASSKGSGTGSHEQY
TRBJ2-5 | TRBV6-5 | ASTTGVQETQY
TRBJ1-1 | TRBV7-6 | ASSPLVRGNTEAF